Sequencing of this T cell receptor beta chain was carried out in a study of control samples from healthy donors and cancer patients. TCRdb's table, derived via immunoSEQ multiplex PCR, lists solely in-frame clones and lacks some. The sample lists around 100,000 clones, 88% seen once, with around an eighth in the top ten. Trimming took 4 bases from V and 2 from J; bases not matched to a gene: 2. The CDR3 is made up of 16 amino acids. Germline V CDR1 and CDR2: MNHNS, SASEGT. The specimen was blood. V gene TRBV6-1 combines with J gene TRBJ2-2; 12 nucleotides line up with TRBD2. This clonotype was obtained from a man younger than 45 in good health. Here the CDR3 reads CASSGGLAGNTGELFF. The CDR3 DNA reads as TGTGCCAGCAGTGGCGGACTAGCGGGAAACACCGGGGAGCTGTTTTTT.